This T cell receptor beta chain was observed in a study of T cells in Graves' hyperthyroidism and ophthalmopathy. Points from the study as a whole: Most thyroid clonotypes expanded above 0.001 appeared in blood too. Researchers report that a 13 V-J model separated ophthalmopathy from stable hyperthyroidism.

As for this clonotype: What it recognizes is unknown.

Amplification of TCR beta CDR3 regions used RNA as the template. The primer set for the first-round RT-PCR of the TCR CDR3 was HTBI. TCRdb re-analysed the multiplex PCR reads in MiXCR, keeping a single row per CDR3 protein. This table has about 610,000 distinct CDR3 sequences, 40% to 55% appearing once. The CDR3 is 12 amino acids. The germline V and J ends were trimmed by 4 bases and 6 bases, with 7 bases remaining between them. Germline CDR1 LNHDA, CDR2 SQIVND (reference sequence). This chain links TRBV19 with TRBJ1-5; perhaps TRBD1 as D (5 bases). The source is a woman under 30 with Graves' hyperthyroidism. Sequencing was performed on peripheral blood or thyroid tissue (not recorded which). CDR3 nucleotide sequence: TGTGCCAGTAGTAAAACAGGTCAGCCCCAGCATTTT. Translating gives CASSKTGQPQHF.